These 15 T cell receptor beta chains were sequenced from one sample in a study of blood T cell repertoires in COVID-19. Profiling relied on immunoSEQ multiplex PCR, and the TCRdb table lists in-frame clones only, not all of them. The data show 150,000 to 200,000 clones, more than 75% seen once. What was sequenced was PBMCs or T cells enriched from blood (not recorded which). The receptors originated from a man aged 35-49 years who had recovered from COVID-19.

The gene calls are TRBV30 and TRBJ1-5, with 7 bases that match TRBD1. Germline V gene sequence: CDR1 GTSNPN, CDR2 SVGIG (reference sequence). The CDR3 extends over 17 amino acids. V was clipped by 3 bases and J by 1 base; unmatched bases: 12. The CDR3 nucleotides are TGTGCCTGGAGCAAGGACAGGTTGGGACTCAGCAATCAGCCCCAGCATTTT. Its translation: CAWSKDRLGLSNQPQHF.

CDR3 DNA: TGCGCCAGCAGCCAAGCGCAGGGCTACACCTTC. Encoded protein: CASSQAQGYTF. The gene calls are TRBV4-1 and TRBJ1-2; D remains ambiguous. CDR1 and CDR2 from the germline V gene are MGHRA and YSYEKL. The ends were cut back, 1 base at V and 8 bases at J, with 5 bases in the middle. The CDR3 covers 11 residues.

The CDR3 sequence is CASSPYGGTTDTQYF. CDR3 bases: TGTGCCAGCAGCCCTTACGGGGGGACCACAGATACGCAGTATTTT. This chain links TRBV5-4 with TRBJ2-3; 7 bases line up with TRBD2. The CDR3 runs to 15 residues. Germline CDR1 SGHNT, CDR2 YYREEE (reference sequence). V shed 4 bases and J 2 bases; nucleotides not matched to a gene: 7.

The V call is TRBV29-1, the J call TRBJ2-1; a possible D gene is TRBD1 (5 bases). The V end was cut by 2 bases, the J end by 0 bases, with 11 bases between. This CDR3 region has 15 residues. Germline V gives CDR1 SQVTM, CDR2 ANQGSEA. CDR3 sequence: CSVEWSRDSYNEQFF. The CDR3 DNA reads TGCAGCGTTGAATGGTCCAGGGACTCCTACAATGAGCAGTTCTTC.

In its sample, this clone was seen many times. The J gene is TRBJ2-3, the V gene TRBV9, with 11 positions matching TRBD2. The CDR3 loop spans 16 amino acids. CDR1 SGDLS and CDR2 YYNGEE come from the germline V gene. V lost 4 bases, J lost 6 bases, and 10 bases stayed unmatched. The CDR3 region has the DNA TGTGCCAGCAGCTCCATGGGACTAGCGGCCCAGGATACGCAGTATTTT. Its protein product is CASSSMGLAAQDTQYF. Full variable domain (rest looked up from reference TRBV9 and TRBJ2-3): DSGVTQTPKHLITATGQRVTLRCSPRSGDLSVYWYQQSLDQGLQFLIQYYNGEERAKGNILERFSAQQFPDLHSELNLSSLELGDSALYFCASSSMGLAAQDTQYFGPGTRLTVL.

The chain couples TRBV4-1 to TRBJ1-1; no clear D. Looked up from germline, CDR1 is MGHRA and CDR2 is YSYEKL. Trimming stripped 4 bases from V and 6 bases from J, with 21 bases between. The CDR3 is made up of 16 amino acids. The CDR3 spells CASSPIAVRSKPEAFF. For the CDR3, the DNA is TGCGCCAGCAGCCCTATTGCGGTCCGCAGTAAGCCTGAAGCTTTCTTT.

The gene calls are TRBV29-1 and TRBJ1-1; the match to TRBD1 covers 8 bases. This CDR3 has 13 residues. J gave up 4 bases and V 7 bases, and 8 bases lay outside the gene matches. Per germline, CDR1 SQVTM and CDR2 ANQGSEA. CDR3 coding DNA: TGCAGCGCCTTCAATGGACAGGGCACTGAAGCTTTCTTT. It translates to CSAFNGQGTEAFF.

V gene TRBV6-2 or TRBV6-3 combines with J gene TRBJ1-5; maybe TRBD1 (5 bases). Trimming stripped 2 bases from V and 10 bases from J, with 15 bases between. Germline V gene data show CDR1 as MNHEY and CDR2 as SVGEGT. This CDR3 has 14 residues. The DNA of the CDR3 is TGTGCCAGCAGTTACGGGGGGGATGGGCGACCCCAGCATTTT. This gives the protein CASSYGGDGRPQHF.

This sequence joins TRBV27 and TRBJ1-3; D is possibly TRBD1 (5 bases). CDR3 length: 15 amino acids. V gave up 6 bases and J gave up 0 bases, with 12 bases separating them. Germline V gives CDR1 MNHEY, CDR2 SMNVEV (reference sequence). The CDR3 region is CASRRQGLSGNTIYF. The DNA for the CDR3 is TGTGCCAGCAGGAGGCAGGGCCTCTCTGGAAACACCATATATTTT.

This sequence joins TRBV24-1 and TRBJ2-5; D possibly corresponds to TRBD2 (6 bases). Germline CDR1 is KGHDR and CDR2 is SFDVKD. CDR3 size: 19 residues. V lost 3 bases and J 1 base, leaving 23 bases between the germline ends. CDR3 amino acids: CATSDPLPSTSGFQETQYF. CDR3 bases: TGTGCCACCAGTGATCCCTTACCAAGCACCAGCGGGTTCCAAGAGACCCAGTACTTC.

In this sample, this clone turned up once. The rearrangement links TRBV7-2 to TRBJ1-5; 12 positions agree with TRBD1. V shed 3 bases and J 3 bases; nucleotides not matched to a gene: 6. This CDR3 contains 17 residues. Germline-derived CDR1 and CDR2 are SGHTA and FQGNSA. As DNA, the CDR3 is TGTGCCAGCAGCTTTGGGACAGGGGGCGCGGTCAATCAGCCCCAGCATTTT. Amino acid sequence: CASSFGTGGAVNQPQHF. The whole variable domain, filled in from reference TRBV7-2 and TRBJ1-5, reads GAGVSQSPSNKVTEKGKDVELRCDPISGHTALYWYRQSLGQGLEFLIYFQGNSAPDKSGLPSDRFSAERTGGSVSTLTIQRTQQEDSAVYLCASSFGTGGAVNQPQHFGDGTRLSIL.

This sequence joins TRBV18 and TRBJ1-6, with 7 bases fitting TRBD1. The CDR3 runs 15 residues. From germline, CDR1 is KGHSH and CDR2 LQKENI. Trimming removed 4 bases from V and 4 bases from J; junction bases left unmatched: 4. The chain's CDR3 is CASSRDRGYNSPLHF. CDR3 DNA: TGTGCCAGCTCACGGGACAGAGGTTATAATTCACCCCTCCACTTT.

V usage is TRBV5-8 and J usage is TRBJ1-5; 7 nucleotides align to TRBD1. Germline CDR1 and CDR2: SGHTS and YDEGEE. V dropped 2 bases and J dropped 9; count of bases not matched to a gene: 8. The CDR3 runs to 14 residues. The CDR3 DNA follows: TGTGCCAGCAGCTTCTGGCAGGGGGTGTTGCCCCAGCATTTT. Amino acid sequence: CASSFWQGVLPQHF.

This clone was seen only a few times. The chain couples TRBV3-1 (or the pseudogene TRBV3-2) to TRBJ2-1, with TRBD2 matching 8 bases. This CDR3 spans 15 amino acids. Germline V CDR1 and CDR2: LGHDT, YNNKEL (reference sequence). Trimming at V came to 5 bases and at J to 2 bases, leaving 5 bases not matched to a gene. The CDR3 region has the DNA TGTGCCAGCAGCTGGGTCGGGGGGGCCTACAATGAGCAGTTCTTC. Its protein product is CASSWVGGAYNEQFF.

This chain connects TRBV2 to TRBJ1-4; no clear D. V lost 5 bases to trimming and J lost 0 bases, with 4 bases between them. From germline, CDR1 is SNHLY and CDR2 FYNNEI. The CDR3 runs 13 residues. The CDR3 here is CASSSATNEKLFF. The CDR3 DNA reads TGTGCCAGCAGTTCGGCAACTAATGAAAAACTGTTTTTT.